This TCR beta chain comes out of a study of T cells after yellow fever vaccination. TCRdb reprocessed the 5' RACE reads via MiXCR and lists one record per CDR3 protein. The sample has about 300,000 distinct CDR3 sequences; approximately 10% are singletons. The CDR3 loop spans 18 amino acids. CDR1 WSHSY and CDR2 SAAADI come from the germline V gene. V was trimmed by 0 bases and J by 6 bases, leaving 24 bases between them. Study-level findings and limits: Contaminating bulk clonotypes could be abundant in FACS-sorted repertoires. A weaker secondary response peaked on day 5, the primary on day 15. Of the clonotypes, a small share occurred in both CD4 and CD8 compartments. Most primary-vaccination clones recurred post-booster (around 95% CD4, roughly 91% CD8).

About this clonotype: Its cognate antigen is unknown.

This sequence was found in a man aged 18 to 35 who received the YFV17D yellow fever vaccine. The chain joins TRBV10-2 to TRBJ2-7, with D possibly called TRBD1 or TRBD2 (5 bases each). The source material was CD4+ T cells sorted from PBMCs, sampled 5 days after the yellow fever booster vaccination. DNA for the CDR3: TGCGCCAGCAGTGAGTCTGGGGATCCCGGGACCCCTCAGGGCGAGCAGTACTTC. Translated: CASSESGDPGTPQGEQYF.